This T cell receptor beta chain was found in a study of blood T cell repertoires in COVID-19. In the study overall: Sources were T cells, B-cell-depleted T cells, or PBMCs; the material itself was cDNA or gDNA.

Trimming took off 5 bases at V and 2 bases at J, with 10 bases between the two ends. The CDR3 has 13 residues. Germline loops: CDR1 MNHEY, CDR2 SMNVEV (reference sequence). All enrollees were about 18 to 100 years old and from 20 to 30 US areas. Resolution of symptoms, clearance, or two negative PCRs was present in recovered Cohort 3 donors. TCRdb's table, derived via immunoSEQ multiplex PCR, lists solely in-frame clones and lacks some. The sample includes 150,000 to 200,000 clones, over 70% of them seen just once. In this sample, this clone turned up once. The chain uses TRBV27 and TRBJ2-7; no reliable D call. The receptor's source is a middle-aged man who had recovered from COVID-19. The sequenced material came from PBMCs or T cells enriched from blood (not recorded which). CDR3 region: CASSPWLAYEQYF. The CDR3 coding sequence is TGTGCCAGCAGTCCTTGGCTGGCCTACGAGCAGTACTTC.